The sequence of this T cell receptor (beta chain) was determined in a study of blood T cells in healthy people across ages (dated by TCRdb to between 2015 and 2017). The study in broad terms: In model experiments, roughly one uniquely barcoded TCR beta cDNA molecule per two T cells was captured by template switching. The study measured age-related changes in TCR beta repertoire diversity using deep sequencing normalized with unique cDNA molecular identifiers. Four age groups were formed from the donors: young (average 16 years), middle-aged (just under 40), aged (over 55) and long-lived (82). To avoid experimental bias, donors of different ages were distributed randomly across sequencing lanes. For two donors (one aged 18 to 30 and one aged 80 or older), the study analyzed two additional independent replicas of 1 million unique cDNA reads from the same blood draw.

Note on this clonotype: The antigen this receptor binds is unknown. Per-nucleotide qualities are absent, and no much larger clonotype sits a single base away.

General study outcomes and caveats: Compared with the aged group, the long-lived group had more naive CD4+ T cells, fewer expanded clones and increased TCR diversity, suggesting age selection. As age increased, observed TCR beta diversity per million T cells dropped in a roughly linear way, and a significant reduction was already evident by age 40. There was a strong correlation between observed TCR beta diversity and the percentage of naive T cells measured by flow cytometry. The CMV infection status of donors was not known, potentially confounding age-related changes in expanded clonotypes. Conclusive comparison of naive and antigen-experienced compartments was prevented by the profiling of bulk unsorted PBMCs. Total diversity estimates from one million sequenced T cells were considered lower bounds and underestimates.

The approximately 41 donors, aged 6 to 90 years, were systemically healthy Caucasian individuals from Russia. About 10 milliliters of peripheral blood were collected from each donor into EDTA-treated Vacutainer tubes. PBMCs were isolated by Ficoll-Paque density-gradient centrifugation, with at least 6 million obtained per sample. Trizol reagent was used to extract total RNA from the PBMCs, yielding at least 5 micrograms per sample. The percentages of naive CD45RAhigh/CD27high T cells were determined by flow cytometry on a PBMC aliquot from every donor. Library method: 5' RACE. The listed sequencing device is Illumina HiSeq 2500. The second PCR ran for about 6 to 12 cycles and used a J-beta primer mix along with a sample-barcoded 5' primer. A template-switch 5' adaptor carrying 12 random nucleotides introduced a unique molecular identifier onto each TCR beta cDNA molecule. Each sample yielded at least 2.5 million CDR3-containing paired-end reads. First-strand cDNA was synthesized from all RNA with the Mint cDNA synthesis kit, primed by a TRBC-specific oligonucleotide. All cDNA was treated with uracil-DNA glycosylase and then went through a first 18-cycle PCR with the universal primers M1SS and BC2_uni_R. The paper's data handling went like this. For normalization, 1 million high-quality reads, each with a distinct molecular identifier, were randomly selected from each sample. Reads sharing molecular identifiers were discarded rather than binned into consensus sequences. MiTCR, run with a Q25 quality threshold and the strictest error-elimination algorithm, handled CDR3 identification, clonotype clustering and error correction. A nonparametric unseen species model using Euler transformation provided a lower-bound estimate of total TCR beta diversity. TCRdb itself trimmed the public reads at Q25 with fastp, ran MiXCR and retained productive beta chains. Here each entry gathers all rows of one CDR3 protein and keeps the most common genes and DNA. The V and J calls, along with clone size, are taken from TCRdb and not from the paper's own processing. This sample lists about 1.8 million distinct CDR3 sequences; 49% were detected once. The leading ten clones occupy approximately 2.1% of the sample.

Taken from the germline V gene, the CDR1 and CDR2 loops are KGHSH and LQKENI. The CDR3 measures 21 amino acids from cysteine to phenylalanine. Only CDR3 DNA remains: 63 bases, in frame from the first base. V and J lose 3 bases and 2 bases, and a span of 31 bases separates them. The V and J genes are TRBV18 and TRBJ1-2, with a tentative D gene TRBD1 over 5 matching bases. This clonotype was sampled from a woman aged 40 to 49 in good health. The sequenced sample was blood. CDR3 loop: CASSPTLGWGRTRESNYGYTF. DNA sequence: TGTGCCAGCTCACCGACGCTCGGCTGGGGACGAACCAGAGAATCAAACTATGGCTACACCTTC.